These T cell receptor beta chains were read from a single sample in a study of blood T cell repertoires in COVID-19. Libraries were prepared by immunoSEQ multiplex PCR; TCRdb keeps only in-frame clonotypes and omits some of them. The repertoire has approximately 350,000 clones, 65% to 85% of them found once; the top ten carry 2.5% to 3%. Material: peripheral blood. Source of these receptors: a man aged 30-40 years with active or convalescent COVID-19. Both conserved end residues are part of each CDR3. A D gene is named only where the DNA matches it firmly. Rows give clone size only sometimes, using once, few, many, or a class for an expanded clone.

d_call: TRBD2; v_call: TRBV3-1/TRBV3-2; j_call: TRBJ2-1; clone_size: NA; cdr3_aa: CASSQFGTRINEQFF; cdr3_nt: TGTGCCAGCAGCCAATTTGGGACTAGAATCAATGAGCAGTTCTTC
d_call: NA; v_call: TRBV10-3; j_call: TRBJ1-1; clone_size: NA; cdr3_aa: CAISTGYMNTEAFF; cdr3_nt: TGTGCCATCAGTACGGGGTACATGAACACTGAAGCTTTCTTT
d_call: NA; v_call: TRBV5-1; j_call: TRBJ1-2; clone_size: few; cdr3_aa: CASSLGTSRDYGYTF; cdr3_nt: TGCGCCAGCAGCTTGGGAACTTCCAGGGACTATGGCTACACCTTC
d_call: TRBD2; v_call: TRBV4-3; j_call: TRBJ2-7; clone_size: once; cdr3_aa: CASSQERGGGYEQYF; cdr3_nt: TGCGCCAGCAGCCAAGAACGGGGGGGAGGCTACGAGCAGTACTTC
d_call: NA; v_call: TRBV7-9; j_call: TRBJ2-2; clone_size: NA; cdr3_aa: CASSLGQTGKAGELFF; cdr3_nt: TGTGCCAGCAGCTTAGGACAAACCGGAAAGGCCGGGGAGCTGTTTTTT
d_call: TRBD1; v_call: TRBV7-9; j_call: TRBJ2-7; clone_size: NA; cdr3_aa: CASSLRDRGGPYEQYF; cdr3_nt: TGTGCCAGCAGCCTGAGGGACAGGGGGGGTCCCTACGAGCAGTACTTC
d_call: TRBD1; v_call: TRBV10-3; j_call: TRBJ1-6; clone_size: NA; cdr3_aa: CAISPGTGGPSPLHF; cdr3_nt: TGTGCCATCAGTCCCGGGACAGGGGGCCCTTCACCCCTCCACTTT
d_call: TRBD1; v_call: TRBV5-5; j_call: TRBJ2-5; clone_size: NA; cdr3_aa: CASSDRRDRGGSETQYF; cdr3_nt: TGTGCCAGCAGCGATCGACGGGACAGGGGTGGTTCGGAGACCCAGTACTTC
d_call: NA; v_call: TRBV7-9; j_call: TRBJ1-2; clone_size: few; cdr3_aa: CASSTGGANYGYTF; cdr3_nt: TGTGCCAGCAGCACCGGGGGAGCGAACTATGGCTACACCTTC
d_call: NA; v_call: TRBV7-8; j_call: TRBJ1-4; clone_size: NA; cdr3_aa: CASSLGNRVGLSEKLFF; cdr3_nt: TGTGCCAGCAGCTTAGGGAACAGGGTTGGATTAAGTGAAAAACTGTTTTTT
d_call: TRBD2; v_call: TRBV2; j_call: TRBJ2-1; clone_size: NA; cdr3_aa: CASQGTSGNNEQFF; cdr3_nt: TGTGCCAGTCAAGGGACTAGCGGGAACAATGAGCAGTTCTTC
d_call: NA; v_call: TRBV11-2; j_call: TRBJ1-5; clone_size: NA; cdr3_aa: CASSRGLSNQPQHF; cdr3_nt: TGTGCCAGCAGCCGGGGACTTAGCAATCAGCCCCAGCATTTT
d_call: TRBD1; v_call: TRBV9; j_call: TRBJ1-2; clone_size: NA; cdr3_aa: CASSADLQGLSLGYTF; cdr3_nt: TGTGCCAGCAGCGCTGACCTACAGGGGCTCTCCCTCGGCTACACCTTC
d_call: TRBD1; v_call: TRBV19; j_call: TRBJ1-3; clone_size: NA; cdr3_aa: CASFEKTGAGNTIYF; cdr3_nt: TGTGCCAGTTTTGAGAAGACAGGGGCCGGAAACACCATATATTTT
d_call: TRBD1; v_call: TRBV11-3; j_call: TRBJ2-7; clone_size: few; cdr3_aa: CASTDRGKGEQYF; cdr3_nt: TGTGCCAGCACTGACAGGGGTAAAGGCGAGCAGTACTTC
d_call: NA; v_call: TRBV9; j_call: TRBJ1-2; clone_size: many; cdr3_aa: CASSPAGTPTRPGYTF; cdr3_nt: TGTGCCAGCAGCCCAGCGGGGACACCCACCCGGCCTGGCTACACCTTC
d_call: NA; v_call: TRBV5-1; j_call: TRBJ2-7; clone_size: NA; cdr3_aa: CASSWGDSSSYEQYF; cdr3_nt: TGCGCCAGCAGCTGGGGGGACAGCAGTTCCTACGAGCAGTACTTC
d_call: TRBD2; v_call: TRBV19; j_call: TRBJ2-3; clone_size: NA; cdr3_aa: CATRPGEGWADTQYF; cdr3_nt: TGTGCCACCCGACCCGGGGAGGGATGGGCAGATACGCAGTATTTT
d_call: NA; v_call: TRBV13; j_call: TRBJ2-2; clone_size: NA; cdr3_aa: CASSLGLYTGELFF; cdr3_nt: TGTGCCAGCAGCTTAGGGCTATACACCGGGGAGCTGTTTTTT
d_call: TRBD1; v_call: TRBV24-1; j_call: TRBJ2-1; clone_size: once; cdr3_aa: CATSDHDRVPSYEQFF; cdr3_nt: TGTGCCACCAGTGACCACGACAGGGTACCGTCGTATGAGCAGTTCTTC
d_call: TRBD1; v_call: TRBV4-1; j_call: TRBJ1-2; clone_size: NA; cdr3_aa: CASSQKTGGSGYTF; cdr3_nt: TGCGCCAGCAGCCAGAAGACAGGGGGCTCAGGCTACACCTTC
d_call: NA; v_call: TRBV4-2; j_call: TRBJ2-7; clone_size: NA; cdr3_aa: CASSLRGGGLRHEQYF; cdr3_nt: TGTGCCAGCAGCCTACGCGGGGGCGGATTAAGGCACGAGCAGTACTTC
d_call: NA; v_call: TRBV12-1; j_call: TRBJ2-3; clone_size: NA; cdr3_aa: CASSLNSRGYTLPTQYF; cdr3_nt: TGTGCCAGCAGCTTAAATTCGCGGGGGTATACGTTACCTACGCAGTATTTT
d_call: NA; v_call: TRBV18; j_call: TRBJ1-1; clone_size: NA; cdr3_aa: CASFPGLENTEAFF; cdr3_nt: TGTGCCAGCTTCCCAGGGTTGGAGAACACTGAAGCTTTCTTT
d_call: TRBD1; v_call: TRBV7-8; j_call: TRBJ2-5; clone_size: few; cdr3_aa: CASSLVRLRGTGKETQYF; cdr3_nt: TGTGCCAGCAGCTTAGTAAGGTTACGTGGGACAGGGAAAGAGACCCAGTACTTC
d_call: NA; v_call: TRBV5-1; j_call: TRBJ2-7; clone_size: NA; cdr3_aa: CASRKGGGRSYEQYF; cdr3_nt: TGCGCCAGCAGAAAAGGTGGGGGGAGAAGCTACGAGCAGTACTTC
d_call: TRBD1; v_call: TRBV27; j_call: TRBJ2-7; clone_size: NA; cdr3_aa: CASSSRQGSYEQYF; cdr3_nt: TGTGCCAGCAGCTCCCGACAGGGGTCCTACGAGCAGTACTTC
d_call: NA; v_call: TRBV5-6; j_call: TRBJ1-3; clone_size: NA; cdr3_aa: CASSFRTESSGNTIYF; cdr3_nt: TGTGCCAGCAGCTTCCGGACAGAGAGCTCTGGAAACACCATATATTTT
d_call: NA; v_call: TRBV18; j_call: TRBJ2-3; clone_size: NA; cdr3_aa: CASSPNGGRNTDTQYF; cdr3_nt: TGTGCCAGCTCACCAAACGGGGGGCGAAATACAGATACGCAGTATTTT
d_call: TRBD1; v_call: TRBV30; j_call: TRBJ2-7; clone_size: NA; cdr3_aa: CAWSVFRTGLGEQYF; cdr3_nt: TGTGCCTGGAGTGTATTCAGGACAGGCCTTGGGGAGCAGTACTTC
d_call: TRBD1; v_call: TRBV24-1; j_call: TRBJ2-2; clone_size: NA; cdr3_aa: CATSDLRGHTGELFF; cdr3_nt: TGTGCCACCAGTGATTTAAGGGGGCACACCGGGGAGCTGTTTTTT
d_call: TRBD2; v_call: TRBV11-2; j_call: TRBJ2-3; clone_size: NA; cdr3_aa: CASSLAGPSGNSVFPQYF; cdr3_nt: TGTGCCAGCAGCTTAGCAGGGCCTAGCGGGAACAGCGTTTTCCCGCAGTATTTT
d_call: NA; v_call: TRBV18; j_call: TRBJ2-7; clone_size: NA; cdr3_aa: CASSAGRGDYEQYF; cdr3_nt: TGTGCCAGCTCGGCGGGCAGGGGGGACTACGAGCAGTACTTC
d_call: TRBD1; v_call: TRBV4-3; j_call: TRBJ2-3; clone_size: NA; cdr3_aa: CASSQRSPGQGTDTQYF; cdr3_nt: TGCGCCAGCAGCCAGAGATCCCCGGGACAGGGAACAGATACGCAGTATTTT
d_call: TRBD2; v_call: TRBV5-1; j_call: TRBJ2-5; clone_size: NA; cdr3_aa: CASRLSGVKETQYF; cdr3_nt: TGCGCCAGCAGACTTAGCGGGGTTAAAGAGACCCAGTACTTC
d_call: NA; v_call: TRBV4-1; j_call: TRBJ2-3; clone_size: NA; cdr3_aa: CASSQEEGAGADTQYF; cdr3_nt: TGCGCCAGCAGCCAAGAGGAGGGGGCGGGCGCAGATACGCAGTATTTT
d_call: NA; v_call: TRBV15; j_call: TRBJ1-4; clone_size: NA; cdr3_aa: CATSRDIRTNGEEKLFF; cdr3_nt: TGTGCCACCAGCAGAGATATAAGGACTAACGGGGAGGAAAAACTGTTTTTT
d_call: NA; v_call: TRBV20-1; j_call: TRBJ1-2; clone_size: NA; cdr3_aa: CSARDVDGYTF; cdr3_nt: TGCAGTGCTAGAGATGTCGATGGCTACACCTTC
d_call: NA; v_call: TRBV15; j_call: TRBJ2-2; clone_size: NA; cdr3_aa: CATSRDSLGGTGELFF; cdr3_nt: TGTGCCACCAGCAGAGATTCTCTCGGCGGCACCGGGGAGCTGTTTTTT
d_call: NA; v_call: TRBV7-9; j_call: TRBJ2-2; clone_size: NA; cdr3_aa: CASSPWGGASTGELFF; cdr3_nt: TGTGCCAGCAGCCCCTGGGGGGGGGCGAGCACCGGGGAGCTGTTTTTT